The 32 T cell receptor beta chains listed next were all sequenced from one sample in a study of OX40 agonist ivuxolimab in advanced cancers. Assay: immunoSEQ multiplex PCR; the TCRdb copy retains only in-frame clones and omits some. The data show tens of thousands of clones, more than 70% seen once. This material consisted of CD4+ or CD8+ T cells sorted from blood, taken in a trial of the OX40 agonist ivuxolimab. The receptors were gathered from an adult with an advanced solid tumor such as melanoma, head and neck, liver or kidney cancer.

The rearrangement links TRBV6-1 to TRBJ2-7; possible D gene TRBD1, 5 bases. CDR1 MNHNS and CDR2 SASEGT come from the germline V gene. The CDR3 consists of 15 residues. V lost 5 bases, J lost 5 bases, and 19 bases lay in between. The CDR3 loop reads CASSPRGAVFNEQYF. CDR3 sequence (DNA): TGTGCCAGCAGTCCCCGTGGGGCCGTGTTTAACGAGCAGTACTTC.

The V gene is TRBV21-1, the J gene TRBJ2-6; the table assigns TRBD2, which was not confirmed against the DNA. TRBV21-1 is annotated as a pseudogene. The CDR3 covers 18 residues. Here the CDR3 reads CASSTAAGRCPGANVLTF. The CDR3 coding sequence is TGTGCCAGCAGCACCGCGGCAGGGAGGTGTCCTGGGGCCAACGTCCTGACTTTC.

V is TRBV10-3 and J is TRBJ1-2; 9 positions match TRBD1. Looked up from germline, CDR1 is ENHRY and CDR2 is SYGVKD. CDR3 length equals 14 residues. Trimming removed 5 bases from V and 2 bases from J; junction bases left unmatched: 3. CDR3 region: CAISQGQGNYGYTF. CDR3 nucleotides: TGTGCCATCAGTCAAGGACAGGGGAACTATGGCTACACCTTC.

V gene TRBV19 combines with J gene TRBJ2-5; 11 bases line up with TRBD1. The CDR3 contains 14 residues. J was trimmed by 4 bases and V by 6 bases; bases with no gene match: 4. Looked up from germline, CDR1 is LNHDA and CDR2 is SQIVND (reference sequence). The CDR3 nucleotides read TGTGCCAGTAGCCCGGGACAGGGGGTAGAGACCCAGTACTTC. This gives the protein CASSPGQGVETQYF.

The chain is built from TRBV6-5 and TRBJ2-7; 10 bases fit TRBD2. The CDR3 contains 14 residues. The germline V gene encodes CDR1 MNHEY and CDR2 SVGAGI. Unmatched junction bases numbered 8, after V lost 6 bases and J lost 6 bases. The CDR3 DNA sequence: TGTGCCAGCAGCCGAGCGGGAGGGCCCGTCGAGCAGTACTTC. This gives the protein CASSRAGGPVEQYF.

The chain joins TRBV10-3 to TRBJ2-1; the D gene is possibly TRBD2 (6 bases). V was cut by 4 bases and J by 0 bases, with 10 bases left in between. CDR1 ENHRY and CDR2 SYGVKD come from the germline V gene. The CDR3 runs to 15 residues. In DNA, the CDR3 is TGTGCCATCAGTGGGGACTCCTCCTCCTACAATGAGCAGTTCTTC. Its translation is CAISGDSSSYNEQFF.

This clone occurred a few times. The chain combines TRBV5-4 with TRBJ2-3; 7 positions match TRBD2. The CDR3 runs to 13 residues. The ends lost 10 bases at V and 0 bases at J; junction bases unmatched: 5. Germline assignment: CDR1 SGHNT and CDR2 YYREEE (reference sequence). CDR3 nucleotides: TGTGCCGGTAGCGGGCCGAGCACAGATACGCAGTATTTT. Its translation is CAGSGPSTDTQYF. The whole variable domain, remainder taken from reference TRBV5-4 and TRBJ2-3, is ETGVTQSPTHLIKTRGQQVTLRCSSQSGHNTVSWYQQALGQGPQFIFQYYREEENGRGNFPPRFSGLQFPNYSSELNVNALELDDSALYLCAGSGPSTDTQYFGPGTRLTVL.

This chain connects TRBV19 to TRBJ2-2; perhaps D is TRBD1 or TRBD2 (6 bases each). Germline V lookup: CDR1 LNHDA, CDR2 SQIVND (reference sequence). The CDR3 consists of 16 residues. V was shortened by 8 bases and J by 2 bases, with 18 bases between the two germline ends. CDR3 region: CASQYRGASNTGELFF. The CDR3 DNA is TGTGCCAGTCAGTATAGGGGGGCCAGCAACACCGGGGAGCTGTTTTTT.

Written as DNA, the CDR3 is TGTGCCATCAGTGAATACTTGACACCTAACTATGGCTACACCTTC. Protein product: CAISEYLTPNYGYTF. V is TRBV10-3 and J is TRBJ1-2; D unclear. The germline V gene encodes CDR1 ENHRY and CDR2 SYGVKD. V was shortened by 3 bases and J by 0 bases, with 11 bases between the two germline ends. The length of the CDR3 is 15 residues.

CDR3 nucleotide sequence: TGCGCCAGCAGTGAGGTGAGCGGGGGATCCACAGATACGCAGTATTTT. This codes for CASSEVSGGSTDTQYF. V is TRBV5-1 and J is TRBJ2-3, with 8 bases aligning to TRBD2. There are 16 residues in the CDR3. Germline V gives CDR1 SGHRS, CDR2 YFSETQ. With 5 bases clipped from V and 2 bases from J, the junction kept 10 bases outside the gene matches.

The V and J genes are TRBV4-2 and TRBJ2-2, with TRBD2 matching over 10 bases. J lost 0 bases, V lost 1 base, and 11 bases had no gene match. This CDR3 has 20 amino acids. The V gene's germline CDR1 is LGHNA and CDR2 YNFKEQ. CDR3 sequence reads: CASSQAAVTSGMSNTGELFF. The CDR3 DNA reads TGTGCCAGCAGCCAAGCGGCGGTTACTAGCGGGATGTCGAACACCGGGGAGCTGTTTTTT.

V usage is TRBV15 and J usage is TRBJ1-1, with TRBD1 as a possible D gene (5 bases). CDR1 and CDR2 from the germline V gene are LNHNV and YYDKDF (reference sequence). The CDR3 is 14 amino acids. Trimming took off 8 bases at V and 0 bases at J, with 13 bases between the two ends. CDR3 residues: CATGSGTVNTEAFF. The CDR3 nucleotides read TGTGCCACCGGCTCTGGGACGGTGAACACTGAAGCTTTCTTT. The variable domain in full, completed from reference TRBV15 and TRBJ1-1, reads DAMVIQNPRYQVTQFGKPVTLSCSQTLNHNVMYWYQQKSSQAPKLLFHYYDKDFNNEADTPDNFQSRRPNTSFCFLDIRSPGLGDTAMYLCATGSGTVNTEAFFGQGTRLTVV.

This chain connects TRBV5-1 to TRBJ2-3; 9 bases fit TRBD2. The CDR3 runs to 17 residues. Germline V lookup: CDR1 SGHRS, CDR2 YFSETQ. With V trimmed by 0 bases and J by 4 bases, 9 bases remained unmatched. CDR3 in amino acids: CASSLVAASGKADTQYF. CDR3 DNA sequence: TGCGCCAGCAGCTTGGTCGCGGCTAGCGGGAAAGCAGATACGCAGTATTTT.

In nucleotides, the CDR3 is TGTGCCAGTAGTATTTTTCTTGATCAGCCCCAGCATTTT. It translates to CASSIFLDQPQHF. V usage is TRBV19 and J usage is TRBJ1-5; D not resolved. Germline V gene sequence: CDR1 LNHDA, CDR2 SQIVND (reference sequence). The CDR3 is 13 residues long. The germline V and J ends were trimmed by 3 bases and 5 bases, with 8 bases remaining between them.

This clone has a handful of counts. As DNA, the CDR3 is TGTGCCAGCAGTTTTGGTTCCCTAGGGCGGTACACCGGGGAGCTGTTTTTT. This encodes CASSFGSLGRYTGELFF. This chain uses TRBV28 with TRBJ2-2; D is unclear. The CDR3 is 17 amino acids. CDR1 and CDR2 (germline): MDHEN, SYDVKM. Trimming removed 3 bases from V and 3 bases from J, with 17 bases in between.

V usage is TRBV5-1 and J usage is TRBJ1-6, with D possibly being TRBD1 (5 bases). The germline V gene has CDR1 SGHRS and CDR2 YFSETQ. Between the trimmed V and J ends, which lost 6 bases and 10 bases, there was a span of 17 bases. The CDR3 has 14 residues. The CDR3 protein is CASTGGTAGSPLHF. CDR3 bases: TGCGCCAGCACCGGTGGGACGGCAGGATCACCCCTCCACTTT. The full variable domain, with the rest looked up from reference TRBV5-1 and TRBJ1-6, is KAGVTQTPRYLIKTRGQQVTLSCSPISGHRSVSWYQQTPGQGLQFLFEYFSETQRNKGNFPGRFSGRQFSNSRSEMNVSTLELGDSALYLCASTGGTAGSPLHFGNGTRLTVT.

The J gene is TRBJ1-2, the V gene TRBV9; D is perhaps TRBD1 (5 bases). Trimming shortened V by 0 bases and J by 5 bases, and 14 bases separated the two germline ends. The CDR3 consists of 15 residues. The germline gives CDR1 SGDLS, CDR2 YYNGEE. This CDR3 reads CASSVGPGDSYGYTF. CDR3 DNA sequence: TGTGCCAGCAGCGTAGGGCCCGGGGACTCATATGGCTACACCTTC.

CDR3 region: CASSSPGTSGSTDTQYF. In DNA form, the CDR3 reads TGTGCCAGCAGCTCCCCCGGGACTAGCGGTAGCACAGATACGCAGTATTTT. The V and J genes are TRBV7-3 and TRBJ2-3; 11 bases match TRBD2. The V segment lost 4 bases and the J segment 0 bases; nucleotides outside the gene matches: 6. The CDR3 spans 17 residues. Per the germline V gene, CDR1 is SGHTA and CDR2 is FQGTGA.

The genes are TRBV10-3 and TRBJ2-3, with a tentative D call TRBD1 (6 bases). Germline V CDR1 and CDR2: ENHRY, SYGVKD. Trimming took 5 bases from V and 6 from J, leaving 18 bases between them. The CDR3 runs 15 residues. This CDR3 reads CAISSGTPKGDTQYF. CDR3 DNA: TGTGCCATCAGTTCCGGGACACCGAAGGGGGATACGCAGTATTTT.

This rearrangement joins TRBV5-1 to TRBJ2-3; TRBD2 matches 13 bases. The CDR3 runs 18 residues. The J segment lost 5 bases and the V segment lost 4 bases, leaving 13 bases of the junction unmatched. CDR1 and CDR2 from the germline V gene are SGHRS and YFSETQ. In DNA form, the CDR3 reads TGCGCCAGCAGCGCCGGGACTAGCGGGGCTACCGGGGGAGATACGCAGTATTTT. It translates to CASSAGTSGATGGDTQYF. The full variable domain, its missing parts supplied by reference TRBV5-1 and TRBJ2-3, is KAGVTQTPRYLIKTRGQQVTLSCSPISGHRSVSWYQQTPGQGLQFLFEYFSETQRNKGNFPGRFSGRQFSNSRSEMNVSTLELGDSALYLCASSAGTSGATGGDTQYFGPGTRLTVL.

The sample holds a few counts of this clone. J is TRBJ2-5 and V is TRBV13, with D unresolved. Germline loops: CDR1 PRHDT, CDR2 FYEKMQ (reference sequence). This CDR3 has 14 amino acids. Trimming cost V 4 bases and J 5 bases, with 14 bases left between them. Written as DNA, the CDR3 is TGTGCCAGCAGCTCTCCGGCGTCGCGGGAGACCCAGTACTTC. Residues: CASSSPASRETQYF.

This clone occurred once. The chain links TRBV6-1 to TRBJ1-3; 8 bases agree with TRBD1. J was trimmed by 3 bases and V by 7 bases; bases with no gene match: 2. CDR1 MNHNS and CDR2 SASEGT come from the germline V gene. The CDR3 extends over 13 amino acids. The CDR3 bases are TGTGCCAGCATAGGACAGGGTGGAAACACCATATATTTT. Its protein product is CASIGQGGNTIYF.

This clone was seen just once. The CDR3 DNA reads TGTGCCAGCACAATGGGACCGGGAGAGACCCAGTACTTC. Amino acid sequence: CASTMGPGETQYF. The V gene is TRBV6-1, the J gene TRBJ2-5; TRBD1 or TRBD2 may be the D gene (5 bases each). The germline CDR1 and CDR2 sequences are MNHNS and SASEGT. V was cut by 7 bases and J by 4 bases, with 13 bases left in between. The CDR3 is made up of 13 amino acids.

Notes on this clone: The junction differs from germline at one of its ends, possibly a read error. This rearrangement joins TRBV6-1 to TRBJ2-7; the D gene is possibly TRBD2 (7 bases). This CDR3 has 11 amino acids. Germline assignment: CDR1 MNHNS and CDR2 SASEGT. The CDR3 DNA sequence: TGTGCCAGCAGTTACGGTAGGGGGAGGGCATTC. Protein product: CASSYGRGRAF.

This chain links TRBV4-2 with TRBJ1-6; no firm D call. CDR3 length: 15 residues. The germline V gene encodes CDR1 LGHNA and CDR2 YNFKEQ. Trimming removed 3 bases from V and 8 bases from J, with 14 bases in between. CDR3 sequence reads: CASSHPDREDSPLHF. Here the CDR3 DNA reads TGTGCCAGCAGCCACCCCGATAGGGAAGATTCACCCCTCCACTTT.

The chain carries TRBV5-1 and TRBJ2-1; the match to TRBD2 covers 9 bases. V lost 1 base and J lost 7; bases outside the gene matches: 15. Germline assignment: CDR1 SGHRS and CDR2 YFSETQ. The CDR3 sequence is 18 residues long. The CDR3 here is CASSLRASGILRENEQFF. Written as DNA, the CDR3 is TGCGCCAGCAGCTTGCGGGCTAGCGGGATTCTCAGGGAGAATGAGCAGTTCTTC.

The rearrangement uses TRBV7-2 and TRBJ1-1; unclear D gene. The V and J ends lost 5 bases and 5 bases respectively, with 12 bases between them. The CDR3 totals 13 residues. Per germline, CDR1 SGHTA and CDR2 FQGNSA. In DNA, the CDR3 is TGTGCCAGCAGCCTAGGGAGGGAAACTGAAGCTTTCTTT. Translation gives CASSLGRETEAFF.

The chain recombines TRBV4-1 with TRBJ2-3; TRBD1 aligns across 9 bases. The CDR3 is 15 amino acids. In germline, CDR1 is MGHRA, CDR2 YSYEKL. Trimming cost V 0 bases and J 3 bases; bases outside gene matches: 1. The chain's CDR3 is CASSQEGQGTDTQYF. The CDR3 DNA reads as TGCGCCAGCAGCCAAGAGGGACAGGGAACAGATACGCAGTATTTT.

This clone has only one observation. The V call is TRBV19, the J call TRBJ2-5; D is undetermined. With the DNA end fitting TRBJ2-7 better, the J assignment may be wrong. CDR3 length: 13 amino acids. CDR1 is LNHDA and CDR2 is SQIVND in the germline V gene (reference sequence). The chain's CDR3 is CASSIGSSYEQYF. In DNA form, the CDR3 reads TGTGCCAGTAGTATCGGCAGCTCCTACGAGCAGTACTTC.

This clone occurred a few times. V and J are TRBV4-1 and TRBJ1-2; 9 bases map to TRBD1. The CDR3 runs 16 residues. Germline V lookup: CDR1 MGHRA, CDR2 YSYEKL. With V trimmed by 4 bases and J by 4 bases, 10 bases remained unmatched. This CDR3 reads CASSRPGQGILYGYTF. The CDR3 DNA reads as TGCGCCAGCAGCCGCCCGGGACAGGGTATTCTCTATGGCTACACCTTC.

The genes are TRBV5-5 and TRBJ2-1; D not resolved. The germline V gene has CDR1 SGHKS and CDR2 YYEKEE (reference sequence). The CDR3 contains 14 residues. V lost 1 base to trimming and J lost 3 bases, with 8 bases between them. CDR3: CASSLRAGYNEQFF. The CDR3 DNA sequence: TGTGCCAGCAGCTTGCGGGCAGGCTACAATGAGCAGTTCTTC.

This clone was seen only once. The chain carries TRBV6-6 and TRBJ1-1; no reliable D call. The CDR3 has 12 residues. The germline CDR1 and CDR2 sequences are MNHNY and SVGAGI (reference sequence). The V gene lost 6 bases and the J gene lost 4 bases, with 9 bases spanning the gap. The CDR3 is CASSKGPTEAFF. In DNA, the CDR3 is TGTGCCAGCAGCAAAGGGCCCACTGAAGCTTTCTTT.